These 3 T cell receptor beta chains originate from one sample sequenced in a study of T cells in localized non-small cell lung cancer. Some clones are missing from TCRdb's copy, which holds only in-frame ones; the method was immunoSEQ multiplex PCR. The table lists some 15,000 clones, approximately 80% of them singletons. Sequences were derived from peripheral blood, sampled before any cancer treatment. All receptors come from a male donor at least 60 years old with stage I lung adenocarcinoma.

The chain has TRBV19 and TRBJ1-1; possible D gene TRBD1, 6 bases. This CDR3 is built from 14 residues. CDR1 is LNHDA and CDR2 is SQIVND in the germline V gene (reference sequence). Trimming removed 5 bases from V and 5 bases from J, with 15 bases in between. The CDR3 coding sequence is TGTGCCAGTAGTGTCGGACAGCCCGGTACTGAAGCTTTCTTT. Protein product: CASSVGQPGTEAFF.

The chain links TRBV9 to TRBJ2-3; the D gene is possibly TRBD2 (6 bases). The CDR3 covers 16 residues. V lost 3 bases and J lost 2, with 16 bases in between. CDR1 and CDR2 (germline): SGDLS, YYNGEE. CDR3 in DNA: TGTGCCAGCAGCGCAAGCGGGTCCCCCCCCACAGATACGCAGTATTTT. Translation gives CASSASGSPPTDTQYF. The whole variable domain, filled in from reference TRBV9 and TRBJ2-3, reads DSGVTQTPKHLITATGQRVTLRCSPRSGDLSVYWYQQSLDQGLQFLIQYYNGEERAKGNILERFSAQQFPDLHSELNLSSLELGDSALYFCASSASGSPPTDTQYFGPGTRLTVL.

This clone came up once. The chain recombines TRBV11-2 with TRBJ2-3; D possibly corresponds to TRBD2 (6 bases). Deletions cut 1 base from V and 4 bases from J, with 18 bases between. In germline, CDR1 is SGHAT, CDR2 FQNNGV. CDR3 length: 17 residues. CDR3 sequence (DNA): TGTGCCAGCAGCTTAGTTACGGGGTTCGGGGGATCAGATACGCAGTATTTT. Residues: CASSLVTGFGGSDTQYF.